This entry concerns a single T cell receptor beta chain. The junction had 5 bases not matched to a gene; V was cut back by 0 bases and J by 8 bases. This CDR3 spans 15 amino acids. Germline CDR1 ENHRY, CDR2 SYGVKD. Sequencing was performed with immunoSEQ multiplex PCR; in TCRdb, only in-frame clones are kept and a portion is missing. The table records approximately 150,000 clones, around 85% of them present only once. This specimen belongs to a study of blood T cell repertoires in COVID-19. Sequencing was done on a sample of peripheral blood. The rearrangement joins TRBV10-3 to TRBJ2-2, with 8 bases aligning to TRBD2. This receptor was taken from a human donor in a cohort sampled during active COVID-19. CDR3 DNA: TGTGCCATCAGTGAGTCCGGGCGGGAGGCTGGGGAGCTGTTTTTT. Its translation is CAISESGREAGELFF.